Each of the 2 T cell receptor beta chains below was sequenced from the same sample in a study of CD8 T cells in Susac syndrome. The RNA input was roughly 0.45 to 1 ug, and it was reverse transcribed with random hexamers. TCRdb redid the calling of the immunoSEQ multiplex PCR reads with MiXCR, one entry per CDR3 protein. Of 100,000 to 150,000 distinct CDR3 sequences listed, about 94% are singletons. Material: CD8+ T cells from PBMCs. The source is a human donor with Susac syndrome.

The chain joins TRBV27 to TRBJ2-1; 10 nucleotides agree with TRBD1. The germline CDR1 and CDR2 sequences are MNHEY and SMNVEV (reference sequence). The junction had 8 bases not matched to a gene; V was cut back by 6 bases and J by 0 bases. This CDR3 is built from 17 residues. The CDR3 DNA reads TGTGCCAGCAGAGGACAGGGGGTAATTACCTCCTACAATGAGCAGTTCTTC. Protein product: CASRGQGVITSYNEQFF.

CDR3 sequence reads: CASTGSDRPEQFF. For the CDR3, the DNA is TGTGCCAGCACCGGATCGGACAGGCCTGAGCAGTTCTTC. The gene calls are TRBV5-6 and TRBJ2-1; TRBD1 agrees at 7 bases. Trimming removed 6 bases from V and 9 bases from J; junction bases left unmatched: 9. Germline loops: CDR1 SGHDT, CDR2 YYEEEE. The CDR3 covers 13 residues.